The rows below give T cell receptor beta chains drawn from one sample of a study of cytomegalovirus exposure and HLA in healthy donors. The protocol was immunoSEQ multiplex PCR, while the TCRdb copy is restricted to in-frame clones and leaves out a portion. Here the sample spans 160,000 or so clones, approximately 86% being singletons. Material for sequencing was PBMCs. Receptor source: a woman between 45 and 60 years old in good health and CMV-seropositive. CDR3s include the opening cysteine and the closing phenylalanine or tryptophan. D genes are given only for firm matches. Expanded clones get a size class; other rows say once, few or many, or leave the size out.

CDR3 protein,D gene,clone size,J gene,V gene
CASKQGNTGANVLTF,.,.,TRBJ2-6,TRBV19
CASSEIGQSTYGYTF,.,.,TRBJ1-2,TRBV10-1
CASSLGGYGQYF,.,few,TRBJ2-3,TRBV5-1
CASRDGLAGGHEQFF,TRBD2,.,TRBJ2-1,TRBV7-6
CASSGVRGYNEQFF,.,once,TRBJ2-1,TRBV10-1
CASSPSAGDDYEQYF,.,.,TRBJ2-7,TRBV7-6
CASSYFKGLGTEAFF,.,.,TRBJ1-1,TRBV6-5
CASSQPGVAGELFF,.,.,TRBJ2-2,TRBV4-3
CASSFIPGGNYEQYF,.,few,TRBJ2-7,TRBV7-9
CASSEGLVNIQYF,TRBD2,.,TRBJ2-4,TRBV6-1
CASSVAGTSGPNEQFF,TRBD2,.,TRBJ2-1,TRBV5-1
CASSTEAGQGGFMNTEAFF,.,.,TRBJ1-1,TRBV19
CASSLLAGYEQYF,.,.,TRBJ2-7,TRBV27
CASSSSVQSTNEKLFF,.,few,TRBJ1-4,TRBV6-6
CASSSGQQANEKLFF,.,.,TRBJ1-4,TRBV28
CASSPGHFSGNTIYF,.,.,TRBJ1-3,TRBV2